Below are 12 T cell receptor beta chains sequenced from a single sample in a study of identical twins. TCRdb recomputed calls from the 5' RACE reads with MiXCR, one row per CDR3 protein. The repertoire consists of a few hundred thousand distinct CDR3 sequences, with 9.5% occurring once and the leading ten covering roughly 7%. This sample also appeared in a second study, on yellow fever vaccine responses in identical twins.

The sequencing sample was made of CD8+ T cells sorted from blood. The receptors come from a woman younger than 35 in good health.

The gene calls are TRBV27 and TRBJ2-7; D gene ambiguous. The CDR3 runs to 15 residues. V dropped 5 bases and J dropped 4 bases, with 18 bases sitting between them. The germline V gene has CDR1 MNHEY and CDR2 SMNVEV (reference sequence). DNA for the CDR3: TGTGCCAGCAGTGTAACAAGTCCCCCCCGGTACGAGCAGTACTTC. Its protein product is CASSVTSPPRYEQYF.

The sample holds a few counts of this clonotype. The chain employs TRBV5-6 and TRBJ2-3; tentatively, D is TRBD2 (5 bases). This CDR3 is 16 amino acids long. Germline V CDR1 and CDR2: SGHDT, YYEEEE. The V end lost 0 bases, the J end lost 1 base, and 12 bases lay between the germline ends. CDR3 loop: CASSLVGVVRTDTQYF. The DNA of the CDR3 is TGTGCCAGCAGCTTGGTCGGGGTAGTTCGCACAGATACGCAGTATTTT.

This clonotype was counted at least ten times. The gene calls are TRBV12-3 or TRBV12-4 and TRBJ2-7; TRBD1 is a possible D gene (6 bases). The CDR3 is 14 amino acids. V lost 7 bases, J lost 0 bases, and 13 bases lay in between. The chain's CDR3 is CASTPTGFSYEQYF. The CDR3 region has the DNA TGTGCCAGCACCCCCACAGGGTTCTCCTACGAGCAGTACTTC.

This clonotype appeared many times. The J gene is TRBJ2-5, the V gene TRBV12-3 or TRBV12-4, with D possibly being TRBD1 (5 bases). This CDR3 spans 14 amino acids. Trimming pared 3 bases from V and 1 base from J, leaving 9 bases between. The CDR3 DNA sequence: TGTGCCAGCAGTTTCACAGGTGTCCAAGAGACCCAGTACTTC. As protein: CASSFTGVQETQYF.

The chain is built from TRBV13 and TRBJ2-2, with 13 bases that match TRBD2. This CDR3 comprises 18 residues. CDR1 and CDR2 (germline): PRHDT, FYEKMQ (reference sequence). With V trimmed by 11 bases and J by 1 base, 13 bases remained unmatched. The chain's CDR3 is CAFSTFGTSGENTGELFF. The CDR3 DNA reads as TGTGCCTTCAGCACCTTCGGGACTAGCGGGGAGAACACCGGGGAGCTGTTTTTT.

CDR3 protein: CASIKSSGTSGYNEQFF. CDR3 nucleotides: TGTGCCAGCATCAAATCATCGGGGACTAGCGGTTACAATGAGCAGTTCTTC. The chain recombines TRBV6-4 with TRBJ2-1; 11 positions agree with TRBD2. The V segment lost 7 bases and the J segment 4 bases; nucleotides outside the gene matches: 12. The CDR3 is 17 residues long. Germline V gene lookup returns CDR1 MRHNA and CDR2 SNTAGT.

This rearrangement joins TRBV7-3 to TRBJ2-3; the D gene is possibly TRBD1 (6 bases). Germline loops: CDR1 SGHTA, CDR2 FQGTGA. The CDR3 runs to 14 residues. Between the trimmed V and J ends, which lost 6 bases and 0 bases, there was a span of 10 bases. The CDR3 region is CASRDRSSTDTQYF. The DNA of the CDR3 is TGTGCCAGCAGAGACAGGTCTAGCACAGATACGCAGTATTTT.

This clonotype has just a few counts. The chain employs TRBV9 and TRBJ1-3; D not certain. The germline CDR1 and CDR2 sequences are SGDLS and YYNGEE. V lost 4 bases to trimming and J lost 0 bases, with 17 bases between them. This CDR3 region has 17 residues. The CDR3 DNA reads TGTGCCAGCAGCCCCCTGAGCGCTGCCTTCTCTGGAAACACCATATATTTT. Translated, it gives CASSPLSAAFSGNTIYF.

This clonotype has a count of ten or more. The genes are TRBV6-1 and TRBJ2-7; TRBD2 aligns across 10 bases. The CDR3 loop spans 15 amino acids. CDR1 MNHNS and CDR2 SASEGT come from the germline V gene. J lost 2 bases, V lost 8 bases, and 9 bases had no gene match. The CDR3 here is CASRIGLADTYEQYF. The CDR3 region has the DNA TGTGCCAGCCGAATCGGACTAGCGGATACCTACGAGCAGTACTTC.

This chain uses TRBV20-1 with TRBJ2-7; 7 bases line up with TRBD2. Germline trimming cut 4 bases from V and 6 bases from J; bases unmatched to any gene: 6. Per germline, CDR1 DFQATT and CDR2 SNEGSKA (reference sequence). This CDR3 contains 12 residues. The CDR3 loop is CSATEGLREQYF. The DNA for the CDR3 is TGCAGTGCTACCGAGGGACTACGCGAGCAGTACTTC.

This clonotype was counted at least ten times. The chain joins TRBV7-2 to TRBJ2-1; TRBD2 matches at 7 bases. The CDR3 has 13 residues. Germline V gene sequence: CDR1 SGHTA, CDR2 FQGNSA. Trimming cost V 5 bases and J 6 bases; bases outside gene matches: 4. DNA of the CDR3: TGTGCCAGCAGCGTCGGGACTACCAATGAGCAGTTCTTC. Encoded protein: CASSVGTTNEQFF.

The chain couples TRBV7-3 to TRBJ2-5; tentative D call: TRBD2 (7 bases). Trimming removed 0 bases at V and 5 bases at J, with 13 bases between. Per the germline V gene, CDR1 is SGHTA and CDR2 is FQGTGA. The CDR3 is 15 residues long. This chain's CDR3 is CASSLTGGPGETQYF. CDR3 coding DNA: TGTGCCAGCAGCTTAACGGGGGGGCCGGGGGAGACCCAGTACTTC.